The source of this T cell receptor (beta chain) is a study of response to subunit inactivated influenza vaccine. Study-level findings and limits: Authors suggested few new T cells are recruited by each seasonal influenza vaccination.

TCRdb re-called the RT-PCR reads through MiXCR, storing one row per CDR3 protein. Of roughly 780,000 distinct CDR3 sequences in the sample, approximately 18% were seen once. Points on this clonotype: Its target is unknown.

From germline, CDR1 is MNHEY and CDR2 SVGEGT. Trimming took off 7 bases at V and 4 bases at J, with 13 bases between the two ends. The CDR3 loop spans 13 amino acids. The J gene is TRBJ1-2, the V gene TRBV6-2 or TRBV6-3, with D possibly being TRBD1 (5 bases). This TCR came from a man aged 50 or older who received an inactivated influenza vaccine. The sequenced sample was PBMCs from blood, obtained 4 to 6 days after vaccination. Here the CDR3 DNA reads TGTGCCAGCACAGTCCCTGGGGGCTATGGCTACACCTTC. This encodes CASTVPGGYGYTF.